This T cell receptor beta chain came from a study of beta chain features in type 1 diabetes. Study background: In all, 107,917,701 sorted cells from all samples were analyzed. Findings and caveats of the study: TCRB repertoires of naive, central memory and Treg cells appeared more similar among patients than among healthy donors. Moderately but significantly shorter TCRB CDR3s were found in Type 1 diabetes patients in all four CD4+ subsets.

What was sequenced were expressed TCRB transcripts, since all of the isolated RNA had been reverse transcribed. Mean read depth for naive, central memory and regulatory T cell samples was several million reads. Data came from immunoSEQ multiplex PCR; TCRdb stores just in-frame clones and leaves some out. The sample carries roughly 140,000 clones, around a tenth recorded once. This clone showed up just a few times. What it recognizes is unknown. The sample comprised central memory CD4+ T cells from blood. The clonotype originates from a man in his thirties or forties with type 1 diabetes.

The CDR3 DNA sequence: TGTGCCAGCAGGGGTAGCGGCAATGAGCAGTTCTTC. Amino acids: CASRGSGNEQFF. The chain carries TRBV6-1 and TRBJ2-1; a weak D match, TRBD2 (6 bases). The CDR3 sequence is 12 residues long. Looked up from germline, CDR1 is MNHNS and CDR2 is SASEGT. Trimming took off 6 bases at V and 6 bases at J, with 9 bases between the two ends.